The rows below give T cell receptor beta chains drawn from one sample of a study of chemoradiotherapy in HPV16-positive cancers. Only in-frame clones appear in the TCRdb table, and some are missing; sequencing was by immunoSEQ multiplex PCR. The sample contains some 14,000 clones, approximately 90% of which appear only once. The input for sequencing was blood, taken from a patient who underwent chemoradiotherapy. The receptors come from a human donor with HPV-associated anogenital cancer. Each CDR3 is given with its conserved first and last residue. Clone size is stated in some rows and not others, as once, few, many or a class when expanded.

TRBV7-9	TRBJ2-1	once	19	CASSPGTSGTASSYNEQFF
TRBV6-1	TRBJ1-1	NA	13	CASLPRAKTEAFF
TRBV4-2	TRBJ2-7	NA	19	CASSQESAGAHGSSYEQYF
TRBV7-9	TRBJ1-2	NA	16	CASSLAPGRGPYGYTF
TRBV6-1	TRBJ2-1	NA	13	CASSGDRLGEQFF
TRBV27	TRBJ1-6	few	16	CASSLSPGRRNSPLHF
TRBV5-6	TRBJ2-7	NA	15	CASSSAFDFTYEQYF
TRBV5-1	TRBJ1-3	NA	20	CASSSGRLGQTGGSGNTIYF
TRBV6-6	TRBJ2-7	NA	15	CASGLRRGSGDEQYF
TRBV29-1	TRBJ1-1	NA	14	CSVTSRGVGTEAFF
TRBV7-3	TRBJ2-4	NA	15	CASSLTPGGQNIQYF
TRBV7-9	TRBJ1-2	NA	10	CASGPLGYTF
TRBV29-1	TRBJ2-7	few	13	CSVGDRGNYEQYF
TRBV19	TRBJ2-6	NA	15	CASSIGGAGANVLTF
TRBV6-1	TRBJ2-2	NA	13	CASRQVNTGELFF
TRBV6-6	TRBJ2-1	NA	14	CASSYGTVNNEQFF
TRBV27	TRBJ2-1	NA	17	CASTNRGEGLSYNEQFF
TRBV7-2	TRBJ2-7	few	14	CASSPQGLSYEQYF
TRBV30	TRBJ1-2	NA	13	CAWSDSPHGGYTF
TRBV6-1	TRBJ1-2	NA	15	CASSAGGASTYGYTF
TRBV12-5	TRBJ2-3	NA	14	CASGIGQGRDTQYF
TRBV7-7	TRBJ1-5	NA	13	CASSPTQGQPQHF
TRBV2	TRBJ2-4	NA	14	CASSEGQLKNIQYF
TRBV28	TRBJ1-6	NA	15	CASVLGSSYNSPLHF
TRBV5-6	TRBJ1-4	NA	16	CASSSTDREANEKLFF
TRBV11-2	TRBJ1-6	NA	13	CASKAFQGSPLHF
TRBV18	TRBJ1-1	NA	15	CASSPPGVLNTEAFF
TRBV2	TRBJ2-3	NA	19	CASSEGLAGGPLKADTQYF
TRBV10-3	TRBJ1-4	once	14	CAISELGTYEKLFF
TRBV11-3	TRBJ2-5	NA	14	CASSFQAKQETQYF
TRBV27	TRBJ1-6	NA	19	CASSFGAGKYLLYNSPLHF
TRBV5-4	TRBJ1-1	NA	14	CASKFPGQGAEAFF
TRBV15	TRBJ2-7	NA	15	CATSRGPGTTYEQYF
TRBV11-2	TRBJ1-2	NA	11	CASSFRGGYTF
TRBV23-1	NA	NA	15	CAITARAPGQNEQYF